This TCR beta chain was profiled in a study of T cells in Graves' hyperthyroidism and ophthalmopathy. Study-wide results and caveats: Most clonotypes expanded in thyroid above 0.001 were likewise present in blood. The authors' 13 V-J model separated ophthalmopathy from stable hyperthyroidism.

Template material for amplifying TCR beta CDR3 regions consisted of RNA transcripts. An initial round of RT-PCR targeting the TCR CDR3 relied on the HTBI primer set. Each CDR3 protein is one row after TCRdb ran MiXCR on the multiplex PCR reads. The repertoire holds roughly 180,000 distinct CDR3 sequences, with less than 10% as singletons. This clonotype was seen a few times. The antigen is undetermined. Looked up from germline, CDR1 is LNHNV and CDR2 is YYDKDF (reference sequence). J gave up 2 bases and V 5 bases, and 6 bases lay outside the gene matches. The CDR3 consists of 15 residues. Criteria for exclusion of patients were uncontrolled infection, other autoimmune disease, pregnancy or lactation. Any symptoms of ophthalmopathy came after the first hyperthyroidism diagnosis, from which the blood sample dates.

The sequenced sample was blood. This rearrangement joins TRBV15 to TRBJ2-5; TRBD2 aligns across 9 bases. This sequence originates from a woman in her late teens or twenties with Graves' hyperthyroidism that later progressed to Graves' ophthalmopathy. The CDR3 is CATSGLAGIQETQYF. In DNA form, the CDR3 reads TGTGCCACCAGCGGTCTAGCGGGGATACAAGAGACCCAGTACTTC.